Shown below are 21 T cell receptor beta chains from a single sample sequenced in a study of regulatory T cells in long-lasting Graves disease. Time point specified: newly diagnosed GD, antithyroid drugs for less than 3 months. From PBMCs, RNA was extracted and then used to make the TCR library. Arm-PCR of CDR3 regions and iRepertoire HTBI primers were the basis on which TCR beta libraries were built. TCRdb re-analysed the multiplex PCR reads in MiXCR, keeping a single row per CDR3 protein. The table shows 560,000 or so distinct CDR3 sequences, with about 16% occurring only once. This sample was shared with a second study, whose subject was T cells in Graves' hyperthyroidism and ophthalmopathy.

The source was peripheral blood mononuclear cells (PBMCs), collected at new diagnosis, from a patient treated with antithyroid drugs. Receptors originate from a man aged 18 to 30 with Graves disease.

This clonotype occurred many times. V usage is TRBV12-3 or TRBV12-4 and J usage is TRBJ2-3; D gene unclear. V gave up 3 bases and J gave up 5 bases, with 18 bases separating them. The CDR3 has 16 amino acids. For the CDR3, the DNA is TGTGCCAGCAGTTTCCCATGGCCCGCGGTGTTAGATACGCAGTATTTT. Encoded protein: CASSFPWPAVLDTQYF.

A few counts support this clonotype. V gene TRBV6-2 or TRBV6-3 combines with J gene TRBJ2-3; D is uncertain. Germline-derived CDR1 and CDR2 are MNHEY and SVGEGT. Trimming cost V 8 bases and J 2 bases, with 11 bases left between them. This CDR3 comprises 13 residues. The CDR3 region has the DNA TGTGCCAGCCTCGACGGGCCCACAGATACGCAGTATTTT. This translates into CASLDGPTDTQYF.

This CDR3 reads CAISVWQGANTGELFF. The CDR3 DNA is TGTGCCATCAGTGTTTGGCAGGGGGCGAACACCGGGGAGCTGTTTTTT. The chain uses TRBV10-3 and TRBJ2-2; 7 bases are shared with TRBD1. With V trimmed by 4 bases and J by 0 bases, 5 bases remained unmatched. The CDR3 totals 16 residues. Germline V gives CDR1 ENHRY, CDR2 SYGVKD.

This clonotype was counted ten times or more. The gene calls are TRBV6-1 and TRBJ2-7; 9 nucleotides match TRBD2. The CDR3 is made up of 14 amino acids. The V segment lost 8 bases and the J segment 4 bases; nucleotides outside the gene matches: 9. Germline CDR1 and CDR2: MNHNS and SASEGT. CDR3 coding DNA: TGTGCCAGCGCCCTCCTAGCGGGATCTTACGAGCAGTACTTC. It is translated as CASALLAGSYEQYF.

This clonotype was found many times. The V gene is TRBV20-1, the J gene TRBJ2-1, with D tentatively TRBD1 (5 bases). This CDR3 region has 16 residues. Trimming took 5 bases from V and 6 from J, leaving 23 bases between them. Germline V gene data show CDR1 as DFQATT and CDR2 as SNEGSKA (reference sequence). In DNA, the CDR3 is TGCAGTGCTCAAAACTTAGGTCTGGGGCAGGCCAATGAGCAGTTCTTC. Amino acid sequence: CSAQNLGLGQANEQFF.

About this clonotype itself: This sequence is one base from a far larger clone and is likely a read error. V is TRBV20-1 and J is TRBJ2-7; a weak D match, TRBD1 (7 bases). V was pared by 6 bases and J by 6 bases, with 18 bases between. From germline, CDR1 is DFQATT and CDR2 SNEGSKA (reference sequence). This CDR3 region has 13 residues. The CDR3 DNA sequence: TGCAGTGCGACATCAAGACAGGGAGGCGAGCAGTACTTC. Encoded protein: CSATSRQGGEQYF.

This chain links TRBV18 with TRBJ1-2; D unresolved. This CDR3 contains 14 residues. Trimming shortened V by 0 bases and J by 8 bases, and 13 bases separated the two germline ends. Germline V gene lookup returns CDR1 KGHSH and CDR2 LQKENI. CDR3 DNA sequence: TGTGCCAGCTCACCACCGTCCCTAAGTTGGGGCTACACCTTC. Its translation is CASSPPSLSWGYTF.

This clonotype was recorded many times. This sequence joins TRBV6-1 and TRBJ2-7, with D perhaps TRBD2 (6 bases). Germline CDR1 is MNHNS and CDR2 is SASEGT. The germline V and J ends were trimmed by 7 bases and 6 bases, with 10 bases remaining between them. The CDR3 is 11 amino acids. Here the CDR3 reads CASNNGGEQYF. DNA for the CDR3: TGTGCCAGCAATAACGGGGGCGAGCAGTACTTC.

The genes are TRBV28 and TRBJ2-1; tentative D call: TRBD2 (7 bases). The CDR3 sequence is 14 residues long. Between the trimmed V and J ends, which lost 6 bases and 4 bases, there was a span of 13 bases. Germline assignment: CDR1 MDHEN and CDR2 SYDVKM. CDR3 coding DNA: TGTGCCAGCAGGGGGAGGGGGGGTTACAATGAGCAGTTCTTC. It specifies CASRGRGGYNEQFF. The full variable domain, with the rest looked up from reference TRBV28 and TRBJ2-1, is DVKVTQSSRYLVKRTGEKVFLECVQDMDHENMFWYRQDPGLGLRLIYFSYDVKMKEKGDIPEGYSVSREKKERFSLILESASTNQTSMYLCASRGRGGYNEQFFGPGTRLTVL.

The CDR3 bases are TGTGCCAGCGAAGCCGGGACAGGAACTAACGAGCAGTACTTC. Its translation: CASEAGTGTNEQYF. V gene TRBV7-9 combines with J gene TRBJ2-7, with 8 bases matching TRBD1. The germline V gene has CDR1 SEHNR and CDR2 FQNEAQ (reference sequence). The CDR3 has 14 residues. Losses at the gene ends were 8 bases for V and 5 bases for J; bases not matched to a gene: 11. Full variable domain (rest looked up from reference TRBV7-9 and TRBJ2-7): DTGVSQNPRHKITKRGQNVTFRCDPISEHNRLYWYRQTLGQGPEFLTYFQNEAQLEKSRLLSDRFSAERPKGSFSTLEIQRTEQGDSAMYLCASEAGTGTNEQYFGPGTRLTVT.

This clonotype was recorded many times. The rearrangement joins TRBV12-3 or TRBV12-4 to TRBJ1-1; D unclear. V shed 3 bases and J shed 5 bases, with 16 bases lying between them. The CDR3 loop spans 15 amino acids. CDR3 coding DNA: TGTGCCAGCAGTTTGGGCGCCACGGGATGGACTGAAGCTTTCTTT. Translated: CASSLGATGWTEAFF.

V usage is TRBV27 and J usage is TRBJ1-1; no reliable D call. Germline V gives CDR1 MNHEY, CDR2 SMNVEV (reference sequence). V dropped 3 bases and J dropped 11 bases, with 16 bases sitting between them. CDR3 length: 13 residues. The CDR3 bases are TGTGCCAGCAGTTTTTCCGAGGGTCAGAAGGCTTTCTTT. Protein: CASSFSEGQKAFF.

Written as DNA, the CDR3 is TGTGCCAGCAGCGTAGGTCCAGGGAATTACGAGCAGTACTTC. Its protein product is CASSVGPGNYEQYF. This chain joins TRBV9 and TRBJ2-7, with D maybe TRBD1 (5 bases). Germline values: CDR1 SGDLS, CDR2 YYNGEE. Trimming took 0 bases from V and 4 from J, leaving 11 bases between them. This CDR3 is 14 amino acids long. Based on the CDR3 plus reference TRBV9 and TRBJ2-7, the full variable domain is DSGVTQTPKHLITATGQRVTLRCSPRSGDLSVYWYQQSLDQGLQFLIQYYNGEERAKGNILERFSAQQFPDLHSELNLSSLELGDSALYFCASSVGPGNYEQYFGPGTRLTVT.

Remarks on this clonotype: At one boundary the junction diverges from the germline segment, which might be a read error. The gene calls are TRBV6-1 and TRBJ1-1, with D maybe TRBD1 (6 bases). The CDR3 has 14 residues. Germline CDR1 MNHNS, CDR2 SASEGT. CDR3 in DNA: TGTGCCGGCAGGCTGCCCGGGAACAGGGCGGAAGCTTTCTTT. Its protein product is CAGRLPGNRAEAFF.

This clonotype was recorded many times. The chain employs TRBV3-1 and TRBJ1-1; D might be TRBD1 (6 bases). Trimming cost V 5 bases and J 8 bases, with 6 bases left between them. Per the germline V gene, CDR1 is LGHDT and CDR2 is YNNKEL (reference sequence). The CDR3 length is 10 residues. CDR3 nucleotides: TGTGCCAGCAGCGGGACAGAAGCTTTCTTT. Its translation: CASSGTEAFF.

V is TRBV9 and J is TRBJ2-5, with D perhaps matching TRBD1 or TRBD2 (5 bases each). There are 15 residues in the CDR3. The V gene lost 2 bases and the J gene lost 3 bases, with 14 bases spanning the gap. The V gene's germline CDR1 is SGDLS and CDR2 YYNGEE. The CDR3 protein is CASSVTPGTKETQYF. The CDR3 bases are TGTGCCAGCAGCGTCACCCCTGGGACGAAAGAGACCCAGTACTTC.

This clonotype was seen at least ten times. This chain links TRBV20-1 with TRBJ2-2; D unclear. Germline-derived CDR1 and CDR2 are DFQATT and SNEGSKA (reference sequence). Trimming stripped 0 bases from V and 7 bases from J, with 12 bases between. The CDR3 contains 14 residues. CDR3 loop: CSARDPVVGGELFF. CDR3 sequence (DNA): TGCAGTGCTAGAGATCCGGTGGTGGGCGGGGAGCTGTTTTTT.

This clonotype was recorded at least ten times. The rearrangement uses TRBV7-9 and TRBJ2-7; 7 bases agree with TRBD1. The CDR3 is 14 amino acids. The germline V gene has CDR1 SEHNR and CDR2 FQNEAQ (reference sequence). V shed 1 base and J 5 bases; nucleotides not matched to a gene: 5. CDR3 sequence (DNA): TGTGCCAGCAGCTTAGTTTGGGACAGAGACGAGCAGTACTTC. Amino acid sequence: CASSLVWDRDEQYF.

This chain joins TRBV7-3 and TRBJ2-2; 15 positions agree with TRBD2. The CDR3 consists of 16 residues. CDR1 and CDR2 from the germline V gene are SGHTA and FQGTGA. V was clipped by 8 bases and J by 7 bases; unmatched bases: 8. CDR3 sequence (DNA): TGTGCCAGCCGCATTGGGGGACTAGCGGGAGGCGGGGAGCTGTTTTTT. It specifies CASRIGGLAGGGELFF.

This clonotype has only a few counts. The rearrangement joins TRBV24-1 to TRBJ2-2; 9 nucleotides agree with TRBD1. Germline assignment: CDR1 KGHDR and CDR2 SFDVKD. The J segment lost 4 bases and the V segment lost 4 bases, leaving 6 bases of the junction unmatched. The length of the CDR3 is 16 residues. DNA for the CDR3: TGTGCCACCAGTGACCAGACAGGGGGTACCACCGGGGAGCTGTTTTTT. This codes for CATSDQTGGTTGELFF.

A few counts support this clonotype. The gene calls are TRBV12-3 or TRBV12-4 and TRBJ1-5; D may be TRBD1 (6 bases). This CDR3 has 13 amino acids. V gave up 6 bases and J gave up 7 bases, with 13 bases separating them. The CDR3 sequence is CASRPRRGQPQHF. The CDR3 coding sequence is TGTGCCAGCAGACCGCGGAGGGGGCAGCCCCAGCATTTT.